Here is one TCR beta chain with its context. This specimen comes from a study of T cell responses to AZD1222 COVID-19 vaccine. This table comes from immunoSEQ multiplex PCR, and its TCRdb copy is limited to in-frame clones, with some not included. The data contain over 130,000 clones, just over 85% of them singletons. Trimming cost V 4 bases and J 5 bases; bases outside gene matches: 4. Germline CDR1 reads KGHDR; CDR2 reads SFDVKD. The CDR3 is 13 amino acids. V gene TRBV24-1 combines with J gene TRBJ2-7; TRBD1 aligns across 7 bases. The sample here was peripheral blood, taken on day 0 of AZD1222 vaccination. The clonotype comes from an adult in good health. CDR3 DNA: TGTGCCACCAGTGACAGGGACAGCCACGAGCAGTACTTC. Translating it yields CATSDRDSHEQYF.